The rows below give T cell receptor beta chains drawn from one sample of a study of cytomegalovirus exposure and HLA in healthy donors. TCRdb's table, derived via immunoSEQ multiplex PCR, lists solely in-frame clones and lacks some. The sample shows approximately 160,000 clones, around 90% of them seen only once. The sequenced material came from PBMCs. Source of these receptors: a woman aged 18-30 years in good health and CMV-seropositive. Each CDR3 is given without its conserved first and last residue. The order of the fields is J gene, V gene, CDR3 protein.

TRBJ1-2 TRBV10-3 AFGQGNGGYT
TRBJ1-5 TRBV12-5 ASGFGGDQPQH
TRBJ2-7 TRBV7-9 ASSYKLAGDYEQY
TRBJ2-3 TRBV2 ASSRGLALRADTQY
TRBJ2-4 TRBV9 ASSEGLAGAKNIQY
TRBJ2-7 TRBV5-4 ASSPSAGLAGGGVYEQY
TRBJ1-1 TRBV28 ASSLAGGMNTEAF
TRBJ1-4 TRBV5-1 ASRDNRGPNEKLF
TRBJ1-4 TRBV30 AWSGGRWEKLF
TRBJ1-4 TRBV14 ASSQEGTHRVVLEKLF
TRBJ2-5 TRBV7-2 ASSLGGLGETQY
TRBJ2-3 TRBV6-1 ASSGLAGGGDTQY
TRBJ2-7 TRBV19 ASSIQGTSSIEQY
TRBJ2-2 TRBV28 ASSPSSGELF
TRBJ2-2 TRBV30 AWSVQGAGTGELF
TRBJ2-4 TRBV27 ASSPTTGAKNIQY
TRBJ2-1 TRBV18 ASSRAGGYNEQF
TRBJ2-5 TRBV27 ASSRRTSGRAGETQY
TRBJ2-5 TRBV6-5 ASSYGTGISETQY
TRBJ1-2 TRBV7-9 ASSPRQGLDYGYT
TRBJ1-2 TRBV6-5 ASSYSWAGDGYT
TRBJ2-6 TRBV25-1 ASSEDRGGSGANVLT
TRBJ2-1 TRBV21-1 APTQGTGTTDEQF
TRBJ1-5 TRBV15 ATSGQGNQPQH
TRBJ2-1 TRBV10-3 AISDLAGENPEQF
TRBJ2-7 TRBV5-6 ASSLASSSYEQY
TRBJ2-1 TRBV5-1 ASSSGPGSHNEQF
TRBJ2-7 TRBV7-9 ASSFDRRSYEQY
TRBJ2-4 TRBV11-2 ASSLSLAGGRNIQY
TRBJ2-5 TRBV5-1 ASRSTGREETQY
TRBJ1-1 TRBV18 ASSHNENTEAF
TRBJ1-3 TRBV9 ASSVAQGAGNTIY
TRBJ2-2 TRBV28 ASSPGGRTGELF
TRBJ1-2 TRBV2 ASNPGQGNYGYT
TRBJ2-3 TRBV5-1 ASSLVGGVTDTQY
TRBJ2-2 TRBV6-4 ASSPQAGGSGELF
TRBJ2-7 TRBV16 ASSQHSGTRDEQY
TRBJ1-1 TRBV4-3 ASSRGVTGLIGEAF
TRBJ2-7 TRBV6-1 ASSETPPSYEQY
TRBJ2-3 TRBV13 ASSLTRAGSRDTQY
TRBJ2-2 TRBV11-3 ASSRDSRNAGELF
TRBJ2-1 TRBV30 AWSVLGGSPYNEQF
TRBJ2-2 TRBV4-2 ASSGAASGELF
TRBJ2-1 TRBV11-3 ASSTLPGQESYNEQF
TRBJ2-4 TRBV5-4 ASSYERTGSKNIQY
TRBJ2-7 TRBV11-2 ASSLEGGQEQY
TRBJ2-3 TRBV19 ASSIQGAANRDTQY
TRBJ2-5 TRBV6-1 ASSEELAGGAQETQY
TRBJ1-4 TRBV11-2 ASSLDQGAEKLF
TRBJ1-4 TRBV4-1 ASSLRRQGALPTNEKLF
TRBJ2-7 TRBV4-3 ASSQGGGQGFYEQY
TRBJ1-1 TRBV27 ASSLVDPGQWGTEAF
TRBJ1-1 TRBV7-9 ASHHRDRGLNAEAF
TRBJ2-7 TRBV7-8 ASSISSGHETYEQY
TRBJ2-7 TRBV5-1 ASSYLAGSEQY
TRBJ2-6 TRBV5-4 ASSVGQNRLSGANVLT
TRBJ1-1 TRBV6-1 ASSDPMNTEAF